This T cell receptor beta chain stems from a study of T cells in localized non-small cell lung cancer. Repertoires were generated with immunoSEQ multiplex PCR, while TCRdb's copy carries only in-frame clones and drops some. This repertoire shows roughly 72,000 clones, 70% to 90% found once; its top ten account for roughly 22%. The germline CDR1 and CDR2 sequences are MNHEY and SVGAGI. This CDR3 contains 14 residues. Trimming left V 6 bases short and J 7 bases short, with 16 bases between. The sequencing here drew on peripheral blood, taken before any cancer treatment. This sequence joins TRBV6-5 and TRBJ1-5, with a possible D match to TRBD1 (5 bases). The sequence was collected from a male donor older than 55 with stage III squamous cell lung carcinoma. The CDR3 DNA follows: TGTGCCAGCAGCATACTCGGGGGAGTACAGCCCCAGCATTTT. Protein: CASSILGGVQPQHF.